This TCR beta chain was captured in a study of shared clonotypes between healthy human individuals. Each replicate PCR on the sorted subsets used 150 to 200 ng DNA (roughly 30,000 T cell genomes). Clones were sequenced by immunoSEQ multiplex PCR, and TCRdb holds only the in-frame ones, with some missing. The repertoire consists of about 2.2 million clones, with 93% occurring once and the leading ten covering about 1.6%. Worth noting for this clone: Antigen specificity is unknown.

CD45RO-negative CD8 cells positively selected for CCR7 made up the naive population, which excluded terminally differentiated effector memory CD45RA+ cells. Overall study findings and caveats: Clonotypes not shared had lower generation probabilities than those common to all four donors. Among donors, the sharing of clonotypes was expected to be influenced by sequencing depth.

CDR3 length equals 19 residues. The V and J ends lost 0 bases and 0 bases, in that order; junction bases with no gene match: 9. Germline V gene data show CDR1 as ENHRY and CDR2 as SYGVKD. The clonotype was recovered from a man aged 18 to 30 in good health. Some clones in this sample may be carry-over from other donors' samples. The material sequenced was naive CD8+ T cells from PBMCs. The chain is built from TRBV10-3 and TRBJ2-1, with TRBD2 matching over 9 bases. The CDR3 loop reads CAISESMASGASSYNEQFF. As DNA, the CDR3 is TGTGCCATCAGTGAGTCGATGGCTAGCGGGGCGAGCTCCTACAATGAGCAGTTCTTC.